A single sample is the source of the 26 T cell receptor beta chains below, sequenced in a study of CD8 T cells in ankylosing spondylitis. TCRdb re-called the 5' RACE reads with MiXCR, one entry per CDR3 protein. The data hold 150,000 or so distinct CDR3 sequences, with 11% observed a single time. The sample comprised blood, either unsorted or a sorted T cell fraction (not recorded which). The receptors were sampled from a male donor with ankylosing spondylitis or in good health (not recorded which).

This clonotype was counted many times. V and J are TRBV29-1 and TRBJ2-3, with 8 positions matching TRBD2. This CDR3 is 15 amino acids long. Losses at the gene ends were 0 bases for V and 4 bases for J; bases not matched to a gene: 6. Germline V gives CDR1 SQVTM, CDR2 ANQGSEA. CDR3 in amino acids: CSVEDRGTRADTQYF. In nucleotides, the CDR3 is TGCAGCGTTGAAGATCGAGGGACTAGGGCAGATACGCAGTATTTT.

As regards this clonotype: One end of the junction does not line up with germline, which may come from a read error. V gene TRBV5-1 combines with J gene TRBJ1-1; 7 bases match TRBD1. Germline V lookup: CDR1 SGHRS, CDR2 YFSETQ. The CDR3 sequence is 14 residues long. CDR3 residues: CTSSPDRPGTEAFF. The CDR3 DNA is TGCACCAGCAGCCCGGACAGGCCGGGCACTGAAGCTTTCTTT.

The chain links TRBV6-6 to TRBJ1-5, with D unresolved. The CDR3 is made up of 12 amino acids. Trimming shortened V by 5 bases and J by 3 bases, and 5 bases separated the two germline ends. The germline CDR1 and CDR2 sequences are MNHNY and SVGAGI (reference sequence). The CDR3 is CASSRNNQPQHF. The CDR3 region has the DNA TGTGCCAGCAGTCGGAACAATCAGCCCCAGCATTTT.

The sample holds many counts of this clonotype. The chain carries TRBV7-8 and TRBJ2-7, with 7 positions matching TRBD1. The J segment lost 3 bases and the V segment lost 10 bases, leaving 9 bases of the junction unmatched. The CDR3 is 13 residues long. Germline CDR1 is SGHVS and CDR2 is FQNEAQ. The CDR3 DNA follows: TGTGCCACCGCGAGGGACAGCCTCTACGAGCAGTACTTC. Translating it yields CATARDSLYEQYF.

This clonotype appeared many times. The chain links TRBV9 to TRBJ1-1; TRBD1 matches at 7 bases. Per the germline V gene, CDR1 is SGDLS and CDR2 is YYNGEE. The CDR3 is 14 residues long. After removal of 4 bases from V and 3 bases from J, the junction contained 6 bases not matched to a gene. The CDR3, as DNA: TGTGCCAGCAGCTCCGAGGGGGCTGACACTGAAGCTTTCTTT. It encodes CASSSEGADTEAFF.

This chain joins TRBV24-1 and TRBJ2-1, with TRBD2 matching 9 bases. The trim removed 4 bases at V and 5 bases at J, leaving 5 bases unmatched. Germline values: CDR1 KGHDR, CDR2 SFDVKD. This CDR3 spans 15 amino acids. The CDR3 DNA reads TGTGCCACCAGTGACCCGGGACTAGCCGACAATGAGCAGTTCTTC. It yields the protein CATSDPGLADNEQFF.

This clonotype was found many times. V usage is TRBV10-3 and J usage is TRBJ2-5; 8 nucleotides line up with TRBD1. V trimming: 9 bases; J trimming: 3 bases; junction bases outside the gene matches: 3. There are 12 residues in the CDR3. Germline V gene data show CDR1 as ENHRY and CDR2 as SYGVKD. This CDR3 reads CAMGQEEETQYF. In DNA, the CDR3 is TGTGCCATGGGACAGGAGGAAGAGACCCAGTACTTC.

At least ten counts were recorded for this clonotype. The chain employs TRBV10-3 and TRBJ2-3, with 8 bases lining up with TRBD1. This CDR3 has 13 amino acids. V shed 8 bases, J shed 5 bases, and the junction held 6 bases outside the gene matches. Looked up from germline, CDR1 is ENHRY and CDR2 is SYGVKD. The CDR3 loop is CAIGQGAKDTQYF. The CDR3 coding sequence is TGTGCCATCGGCCAGGGGGCCAAAGATACGCAGTATTTT.

This clonotype was counted many times. This chain uses TRBV6-5 with TRBJ1-2; D uncertain. This CDR3 has 12 residues. The germline V and J ends were trimmed by 6 bases and 3 bases, with 8 bases remaining between them. Germline CDR1 reads MNHEY; CDR2 reads SVGAGI. The DNA of the CDR3 is TGTGCCAGCAGCGGGGTGGACTATGGCTACACCTTC. Residues: CASSGVDYGYTF.

Concerning this clonotype itself: Germline is not matched at one junction end, which may reflect a read error. This CDR3 is CGSSDPPRGLETQYF. In nucleotides, the CDR3 is TGTGGCAGCAGTGATCCTCCGAGGGGGTTAGAGACCCAGTACTTC. This sequence joins TRBV25-1 and TRBJ2-5; maybe TRBD1 (6 bases). The CDR3 loop spans 15 amino acids. Germline CDR1 reads MGHDK; CDR2 reads SYGVNS.

In this sample, this clonotype turned up many times. J is TRBJ1-1 and V is TRBV12-3 or TRBV12-4; 10 positions agree with TRBD1. This CDR3 is 16 amino acids long. V lost 6 bases, J lost 4 bases, and 11 bases stayed unmatched. CDR3 loop: CASRFSDRGPGTEAFF. Here the CDR3 DNA reads TGTGCCAGCAGGTTTTCAGACAGGGGGCCCGGCACTGAAGCTTTCTTT.

The chain recombines TRBV14 with TRBJ2-2, with D tentatively TRBD1 (6 bases). Germline values: CDR1 SGHDN, CDR2 FVKESK. V lost 1 base, J lost 7 bases, and 7 bases lay in between. This CDR3 has 13 residues. CDR3 DNA sequence: TGTGCCAGCAGCCAAGCCAGGGGCGGGGAGCTGTTTTTT. Its translation: CASSQARGGELFF. The whole variable domain, filled in from reference TRBV14 and TRBJ2-2, reads EAGVTQFPSHSVIEKGQTVTLRCDPISGHDNLYWYRRVMGKEIKFLLHFVKESKQDESGMPNNRFLAERTGGTYSTLKVQPAELEDSGVYFCASSQARGGELFFGEGSRLTVL.

This clonotype was counted many times. The rearrangement links TRBV29-1 to TRBJ1-2; D is uncertain. Germline lookup yields CDR1 SQVTM and CDR2 ANQGSEA. The CDR3 runs 13 residues. The V end lost 4 bases, the J end lost 7 bases, and 16 bases lay between the germline ends. The CDR3 DNA is TGCAGCGTTGGATTAGGGCTCTCGGGTGGCTACACCTTC. The encoded protein is CSVGLGLSGGYTF.

The table lists this clonotype with many counts. CDR3 DNA sequence: TGTGCCAGCAGCTTAGAATCGGTGGGGACTGAAGCTTTCTTT. It is translated as CASSLESVGTEAFF. V usage is TRBV7-9 and J usage is TRBJ1-1; D is undetermined. Per the germline V gene, CDR1 is SEHNR and CDR2 is FQNEAQ (reference sequence). V was clipped by 1 base and J by 5 bases, with 11 bases between them. The CDR3 spans 14 residues.

This clonotype appeared many times. CDR3 coding DNA: TGCAGCGTTGGGACTAGCGGGAGCACAGATACGCAGTATTTT. Translation gives CSVGTSGSTDTQYF. V is TRBV29-1 and J is TRBJ2-3, with 11 bases fitting TRBD2. V was clipped by 4 bases and J by 0 bases; unmatched bases: 0. The CDR3 is 14 amino acids. CDR1 is SQVTM, CDR2 ANQGSEA, per germline.

There are many counts of this clonotype. J is TRBJ2-1 and V is TRBV5-1; TRBD1 agrees at 10 bases. This CDR3 has 17 amino acids. V gave up 7 bases and J gave up 7 bases; unmatched junction bases: 17. Germline V gene sequence: CDR1 SGHRS, CDR2 YFSETQ. In DNA form, the CDR3 reads TGCGCCAGCTACGTGGGGACGACAGGGGGCTTTTCGAATGAGCAGTTCTTC. It codes for CASYVGTTGGFSNEQFF.

This clonotype was detected many times. The chain recombines TRBV3-1 with TRBJ1-4; 7 nucleotides line up with TRBD1. After removal of 1 base from V and 7 bases from J, the junction contained 3 bases not matched to a gene. The CDR3 sequence is 14 residues long. CDR1 and CDR2 (germline): LGHDT, YNNKEL (reference sequence). CDR3 region: CASSQANRGEKLFF. The CDR3 DNA is TGTGCCAGCAGCCAAGCTAACAGGGGTGAAAAACTGTTTTTT. Full variable domain (outside the CDR3, taken from reference TRBV3-1 and TRBJ1-4): DTAVSQTPKYLVTQMGNDKSIKCEQNLGHDTMYWYKQDSKKFLKIMFSYNNKELIINETVPNRFSPKSPDKAHLNLHINSLELGDSAVYFCASSQANRGEKLFFGSGTQLSVL.

The gene calls are TRBV19 and TRBJ2-1; the match to TRBD2 covers 13 bases. CDR3 length: 18 amino acids. The trim removed 4 bases at V and 0 bases at J, leaving 6 bases unmatched. Germline V gene sequence: CDR1 LNHDA, CDR2 SQIVND (reference sequence). CDR3 in DNA: TGTGCCAGTAGTAGCAGGACTAGCGGGGGCGGCTCCTACAATGAGCAGTTCTTC. This gives the protein CASSSRTSGGGSYNEQFF.

Regarding this clonotype: This may be a read error, as it is one base from a much larger clone. The chain has TRBV20-1 and TRBJ2-3; no reliable D call. Germline values: CDR1 DFQATT, CDR2 SNEGSKA (reference sequence). V was pared by 4 bases and J by 3 bases, with 20 bases between. The CDR3 runs to 16 residues. The CDR3 here is CSATPPDPGGTDTQYF. CDR3 DNA: TGCAGTGCTACGCCCCCTGACCCAGGTGGTACAGATACGCAGTATTTT.

The sample holds a few counts of this clonotype. The gene calls are TRBV6-1 and TRBJ1-5; D gene unclear. Germline CDR1 is MNHNS and CDR2 is SASEGT. The CDR3 has 15 residues. V was shortened by 5 bases and J by 4 bases, with 15 bases between the two germline ends. CDR3 bases: TGTGCCAGCAGTAGTAGACACCCACCTAATCAGCCCCAGCATTTT. It encodes CASSSRHPPNQPQHF.

This rearrangement joins TRBV5-1 to TRBJ2-7, with D perhaps TRBD1 (5 bases). V shed 2 bases and J shed 3 bases, with 18 bases lying between them. Germline lookup yields CDR1 SGHRS and CDR2 YFSETQ. This CDR3 has 16 amino acids. In nucleotides, the CDR3 is TGCGCCAGCAGCTTAAACGGACAAATCCCCAACTACGAGCAGTACTTC. Amino acids: CASSLNGQIPNYEQYF.

This clonotype was seen many times. The V gene is TRBV4-3, the J gene TRBJ2-1; 8 bases map to TRBD2. The length of the CDR3 is 15 residues. J lost 4 bases, V lost 3 bases, and 5 bases had no gene match. The V gene's germline CDR1 is LGHNA and CDR2 YSLEER. The CDR3 region is CASSHARGGYNEQFF. CDR3 nucleotide sequence: TGCGCCAGCAGCCACGCTCGGGGGGGATACAATGAGCAGTTCTTC.

The table lists this clonotype with many counts. V and J are TRBV6-2 or TRBV6-3 and TRBJ1-1; D unresolved. Between the trimmed V and J ends, which lost 2 bases and 2 bases, there was a span of 12 bases. CDR3 length equals 15 residues. Germline loops: CDR1 MNHEY, CDR2 SVGEGT. The CDR3 region is CASSYVAGSNTEAFF. In DNA form, the CDR3 reads TGTGCCAGCAGTTACGTCGCCGGTAGTAACACTGAAGCTTTCTTT.

V gene TRBV10-2 combines with J gene TRBJ2-5, with 10 bases identical to TRBD1. The CDR3 totals 16 residues. V lost 3 bases, J lost 1 base, and 5 bases stayed unmatched. Germline values: CDR1 WSHSY, CDR2 SAAADI. In DNA form, the CDR3 reads TGCGCCAGCAGTGACGTATGGGACAGGGGCCAAGAGACCCAGTACTTC. The encoded protein is CASSDVWDRGQETQYF.

The CDR3 region has the DNA TGTGCCAGCAGCACGAACCCAGGGACAGGGGTAGGGCACACCATATATTTT. Protein product: CASSTNPGTGVGHTIYF. The chain carries TRBV9 and TRBJ1-3, with 10 bases identical to TRBD1. The V gene end was trimmed by 4 bases and the J gene end by 8 bases; junction bases not matched to a gene: 15. This CDR3 has 17 amino acids. In germline, CDR1 is SGDLS, CDR2 YYNGEE.

The V gene is TRBV2, the J gene TRBJ1-2; TRBD1 agrees at 8 bases. The V segment lost 2 bases and the J segment 2 bases; nucleotides outside the gene matches: 1. The germline V gene has CDR1 SNHLY and CDR2 FYNNEI. There are 14 residues in the CDR3. CDR3 amino acids: CASSEYRGNYGYTF. The CDR3 DNA follows: TGTGCCAGCAGTGAATACAGGGGGAACTATGGCTACACCTTC.